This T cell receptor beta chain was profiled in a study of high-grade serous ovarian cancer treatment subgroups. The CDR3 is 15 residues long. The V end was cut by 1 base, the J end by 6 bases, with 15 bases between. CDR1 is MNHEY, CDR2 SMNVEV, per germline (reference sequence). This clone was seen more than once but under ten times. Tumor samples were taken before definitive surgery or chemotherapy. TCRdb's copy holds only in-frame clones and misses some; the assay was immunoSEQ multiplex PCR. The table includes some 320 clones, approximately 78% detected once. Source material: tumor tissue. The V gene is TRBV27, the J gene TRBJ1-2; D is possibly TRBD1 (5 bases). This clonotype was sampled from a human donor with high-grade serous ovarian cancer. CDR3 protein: CASSLLGGAGHGYTF. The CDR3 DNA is TGTGCCAGCAGTTTATTGGGCGGCGCAGGGCATGGCTACACCTTC.